This TCR beta chain was found in a study of graft-versus-host responses after intestinal transplantation. Study-level background: Transplantation in recipients was multivisceral, liver-intestinal, or isolated intestinal.

The CDR3 loop spans 13 amino acids. The germline V and J ends were trimmed by 1 base and 3 bases, with 5 bases remaining between them. Germline CDR1 is SGHVS and CDR2 is FNYEAQ. On this clone: Antigen specificity is unknown.

TCRdb keeps only in-frame clones here, not all; method: immunoSEQ multiplex PCR. Here the sample spans over 120,000 clones, around 90% being singletons. Here the sequenced sample was unstimulated CD4+ T cells sorted from spleen or lymph node cells, taken before intestinal transplant. This sequence originates from a human donor who received an intestinal transplant. V usage is TRBV7-6 and J usage is TRBJ2-3; no clear D gene. The CDR3 protein is CASSLGLTDTQYF. CDR3 nucleotide sequence: TGTGCCAGCAGCTTAGGCTTGACAGATACGCAGTATTTT.